This TCR beta chain is from a study of spatial heterogeneity in lung cancer. The wider study: Patients with untreated early-stage non-small cell lung cancer, numbering approximately 79, were the donors.

Time point of the sample: blood at routine non-recurrence follow-up after resection. In each case, whole RNA from tumor, nontumor lung or frozen PBMC was sequenced unsorted. This CDR3 spans 17 amino acids. Germline V CDR1 and CDR2: SGHRS, YFSETQ. V lost 2 bases to trimming and J lost 9 bases; unmatched junction nucleotides: 9. TCR cDNA molecules each carried a unique molecular identifier. TCRdb re-analysed the 5' RACE reads in MiXCR, keeping a single row per CDR3 protein. The table shows 85,000 to 100,000 distinct CDR3 sequences, with around 19% occurring only once. This clonotype was seen more than once but under ten times.

The rearrangement joins TRBV5-1 to TRBJ2-1; 15 bases align to TRBD2. Sample: PBMCs, taken at follow-up. This clonotype was sampled from a male donor with early-stage non-small cell lung cancer. The CDR3 DNA follows: TGCGCCAGCAGCTTCTCTGGGACTAGCGGGAGGAGCAGTGAGCAGTTCTTC. This translates into CASSFSGTSGRSSEQFF. Complete variable domain (other parts from reference TRBV5-1 and TRBJ2-1): KAGVTQTPRYLIKTRGQQVTLSCSPISGHRSVSWYQQTPGQGLQFLFEYFSETQRNKGNFPGRFSGRQFSNSRSEMNVSTLELGDSALYLCASSFSGTSGRSSEQFFGPGTRLTVL.